Shown below are 24 T cell receptor beta chains from a single sample sequenced in a study of blood T cell repertoires in COVID-19. The repertoire was sequenced with immunoSEQ multiplex PCR; TCRdb's copy has only in-frame clones and lacks some. Altogether about 180,000 clones are present, about 80% being singletons, with the ten largest covering approximately 14%. The sample consisted of PBMCs or T cells enriched from blood (not recorded which). These TCRs come from a man in his 60s who had been exposed to COVID-19.

This clone has a single count. The chain uses TRBV5-1 and TRBJ1-2; possible D gene TRBD1, 6 bases. Germline values: CDR1 SGHRS, CDR2 YFSETQ. The CDR3 runs to 15 residues. Deletions cut 2 bases from V and 5 bases from J, with 16 bases between. The CDR3 DNA is TGCGCCAGCAGCTTCGTGGCAGGGGAGATTTATGGCTACACCTTC. It specifies CASSFVAGEIYGYTF.

This rearrangement joins TRBV28 to TRBJ2-3; TRBD1 agrees at 8 bases. The CDR3 is made up of 15 amino acids. From germline, CDR1 is MDHEN and CDR2 SYDVKM. Trimming took 7 bases from V and 1 from J; bases not matched to a gene: 7. This CDR3 reads CASTPSGQGTDTQYF. The CDR3 region has the DNA TGTGCCAGCACCCCGTCGGGACAGGGCACAGATACGCAGTATTTT.

The rearrangement joins TRBV7-9 to TRBJ2-5; perhaps TRBD2 as D (6 bases). The CDR3 sequence is 14 residues long. Per the germline V gene, CDR1 is SEHNR and CDR2 is FQNEAQ (reference sequence). V lost 1 base and J 1 base, leaving 7 bases between the germline ends. The DNA of the CDR3 is TGTGCCAGCAGCTTAGGGGGGGTCCAAGAGACCCAGTACTTC. Encoded protein: CASSLGGVQETQYF.

The CDR3 region has the DNA TGTGCCAGCAGTGGCGGGACAGTACGACCTAACTATGGCTACACCTTC. Residues: CASSGGTVRPNYGYTF. J is TRBJ1-2 and V is TRBV25-1, with 7 bases matching TRBD1. V trimming: 4 bases; J trimming: 0 bases; junction bases outside the gene matches: 8. Per germline, CDR1 MGHDK and CDR2 SYGVNS. The CDR3 is 16 residues long.

The rearrangement links TRBV27 to TRBJ2-1; TRBD2 aligns across 10 bases. In germline, CDR1 is MNHEY, CDR2 SMNVEV (reference sequence). J lost 3 bases, V lost 6 bases, and 8 bases had no gene match. The CDR3 covers 16 residues. This CDR3 reads CASSRGAGGFYNEQFF. The DNA for the CDR3 is TGTGCCAGCAGCCGGGGAGCGGGAGGGTTCTACAATGAGCAGTTCTTC.

The V call is TRBV11-2, the J call TRBJ2-7, with 11 bases that match TRBD1. This CDR3 comprises 16 residues. CDR1 is SGHAT and CDR2 is FQNNGV in the germline V gene. The V segment lost 5 bases and the J segment 5 bases; nucleotides outside the gene matches: 11. Here the CDR3 DNA reads TGTGCCAGCAGCCCAAACCCCGGGACAGGGGGAAACGAGCAGTACTTC. Its protein product is CASSPNPGTGGNEQYF.

In this sample, this clone turned up once. This chain uses TRBV5-6 with TRBJ1-2; 11 nucleotides agree with TRBD1. The germline V gene encodes CDR1 SGHDT and CDR2 YYEEEE. Trimming at V came to 4 bases and at J to 8 bases, leaving 4 bases not matched to a gene. This CDR3 has 13 residues. The CDR3 spells CASSPDRGPGYTF. CDR3 nucleotides: TGTGCCAGCAGCCCGGACAGGGGGCCCGGCTACACCTTC.

The chain carries TRBV6-5 and TRBJ1-3, with a possible D match to TRBD1 (5 bases). V lost 0 bases and J 3 bases, leaving 12 bases between the germline ends. The germline gives CDR1 MNHEY, CDR2 SVGAGI. The CDR3 length is 16 residues. In DNA form, the CDR3 reads TGTGCCAGCAGTTACTCCGGGGGAGATGGTGGAAACACCATATATTTT. It yields the protein CASSYSGGDGGNTIYF.

This rearrangement joins TRBV19 to TRBJ1-4; 7 nucleotides align to TRBD1. CDR1 is LNHDA and CDR2 is SQIVND in the germline V gene (reference sequence). V dropped 2 bases and J dropped 5; count of bases not matched to a gene: 5. This CDR3 has 15 residues. In DNA form, the CDR3 reads TGTGCCAGTAGTATACAGGGACAGACGAATGAAAAACTGTTTTTT. This encodes CASSIQGQTNEKLFF.

The gene calls are TRBV27 and TRBJ2-2, with 8 bases that match TRBD2. Germline V gene lookup returns CDR1 MNHEY and CDR2 SMNVEV (reference sequence). This CDR3 contains 18 residues. With V trimmed by 6 bases and J by 2 bases, 14 bases remained unmatched. The CDR3 is CASRLLMAGGLNTGELFF. In DNA form, the CDR3 reads TGTGCCAGCAGACTGCTCATGGCGGGAGGCTTAAACACCGGGGAGCTGTTTTTT.

In this sample, this clone turned up a few times. The chain couples TRBV29-1 to TRBJ2-6; no definite D call. The CDR3 runs to 13 residues. CDR1 is SQVTM and CDR2 is ANQGSEA in the germline V gene. V gave up 7 bases and J gave up 3 bases, with 10 bases separating them. CDR3 DNA: TGCAGCGCTGGGCCTGGTGGGGCCAACGTCCTGACTTTC. The encoded protein is CSAGPGGANVLTF.

This chain connects TRBV19 to TRBJ2-1; tentative D call: TRBD2 (5 bases). V lost 9 bases and J 0 bases, leaving 12 bases between the germline ends. CDR3 size: 14 residues. CDR1 LNHDA and CDR2 SQIVND come from the germline V gene (reference sequence). Written as DNA, the CDR3 is TGTGCCAGCCGGGTCGGAGGCTCCTACAATGAGCAGTTCTTC. Amino acids: CASRVGGSYNEQFF.

This chain joins TRBV5-6 and TRBJ2-7; possible D gene TRBD2, 7 bases. Germline V gene lookup returns CDR1 SGHDT and CDR2 YYEEEE. The length of the CDR3 is 15 residues. V shed 1 base and J shed 1 base, with 12 bases lying between them. DNA for the CDR3: TGTGCCAGCAGCTTGATCGGGGGGCTTTCCTACGAGCAGTACTTC. Its translation: CASSLIGGLSYEQYF.

This clone was found many times. V and J are TRBV29-1 and TRBJ1-1; unclear D gene. The CDR3 is 14 amino acids. The V gene lost 5 bases and the J gene lost 0 bases, with 13 bases spanning the gap. Germline loops: CDR1 SQVTM, CDR2 ANQGSEA. CDR3 loop: CSVKSGTLNTEAFF. In nucleotides, the CDR3 is TGCAGCGTTAAGTCAGGCACTCTGAACACTGAAGCTTTCTTT.

The chain recombines TRBV28 with TRBJ1-6; 9 nucleotides agree with TRBD1. Germline V gene sequence: CDR1 MDHEN, CDR2 SYDVKM. The CDR3 is 15 residues long. Losses at the gene ends were 5 bases for V and 10 bases for J; bases not matched to a gene: 9. The CDR3 DNA sequence: TGTGCCAGCAGTCCAAAGACAGGGGGTGCCTCACCCCTCCACTTT. As protein: CASSPKTGGASPLHF.

V and J are TRBV11-2 and TRBJ2-7, with TRBD2 matching 9 bases. CDR3 length: 15 amino acids. Germline V gene data show CDR1 as SGHAT and CDR2 as FQNNGV. Trimming took 5 bases from V and 1 from J; bases not matched to a gene: 6. The CDR3 DNA sequence: TGTGCCAGCAGCCCGACTAGCGGCCAGTCCTACGAGCAGTACTTC. Translated, it gives CASSPTSGQSYEQYF.

With regard to this clone: The same CDR3 also results from other DNA sequences found in this sample. The rearrangement joins TRBV30 to TRBJ1-5; D might be TRBD1 (6 bases). CDR3 size: 14 residues. Trimming pared 0 bases from V and 4 bases from J, leaving 10 bases between. Looked up from germline, CDR1 is GTSNPN and CDR2 is SVGIG (reference sequence). The CDR3 is CAWSVGQGNQPQHF. The CDR3 DNA is TGTGCCTGGAGTGTGGGCCAGGGGAATCAGCCCCAGCATTTT.

This chain connects TRBV3-1 (or the pseudogene TRBV3-2) to TRBJ2-5; 7 bases map to TRBD2. CDR1 and CDR2 (germline): LGHDT, YNNKEL (reference sequence). The CDR3 length is 15 residues. The V gene end was trimmed by 0 bases and the J gene end by 3 bases; junction bases not matched to a gene: 4. The CDR3 loop is CASSQDSGGKETQYF. The DNA for the CDR3 is TGTGCCAGCAGCCAAGATTCGGGAGGTAAAGAGACCCAGTACTTC.

The gene calls are TRBV3-1 (or the pseudogene TRBV3-2) and TRBJ2-1; a weak D match, TRBD1 (5 bases). The CDR3 consists of 15 residues. V shed 0 bases and J shed 6 bases, with 12 bases lying between them. Germline V gives CDR1 LGHDT, CDR2 YNNKEL (reference sequence). Here the CDR3 reads CASSQDPRQGNEQFF. The DNA for the CDR3 is TGTGCCAGCAGCCAAGATCCCCGCCAGGGCAATGAGCAGTTCTTC.

The rearrangement joins TRBV29-1 to TRBJ2-2; no definite D call. Germline V gives CDR1 SQVTM, CDR2 ANQGSEA. Trimming took off 6 bases at V and 4 bases at J, with 18 bases between the two ends. CDR3 length equals 15 residues. CDR3 sequence reads: CSVRPPEGGTGELFF. The CDR3 region has the DNA TGCAGCGTGAGACCGCCCGAAGGCGGCACCGGGGAGCTGTTTTTT.

This clone has just a few counts. This chain joins TRBV5-6 and TRBJ1-4, with D maybe TRBD1 (6 bases). V was clipped by 0 bases and J by 7 bases, with 7 bases between them. Germline V gene data show CDR1 as SGHDT and CDR2 as YYEEEE. This CDR3 region has 13 residues. CDR3 protein: CASSLGQAEKLFF. The CDR3 coding sequence is TGTGCCAGCAGCTTGGGACAGGCTGAAAAACTGTTTTTT.

The V call is TRBV30, the J call TRBJ1-5; a possible D gene is TRBD1 (5 bases). The V gene's germline CDR1 is GTSNPN and CDR2 SVGIG (reference sequence). The CDR3 is 17 amino acids. V was trimmed by 0 bases and J by 2 bases, leaving 17 bases between them. The CDR3 sequence is CAWSVVRIGGGNQPQHF. The CDR3 DNA sequence: TGTGCCTGGAGTGTAGTTCGGATCGGGGGGGGCAATCAGCCCCAGCATTTT.

The chain joins TRBV6-5 to TRBJ2-1; 8 bases agree with TRBD2. The V gene's germline CDR1 is MNHEY and CDR2 SVGAGI. The CDR3 sequence is 14 residues long. The J segment lost 3 bases and the V segment lost 4 bases, leaving 2 bases of the junction unmatched. The CDR3 is CASSSSGGYNEQFF. CDR3 coding DNA: TGTGCCAGCAGTTCCAGCGGGGGCTACAATGAGCAGTTCTTC.

The chain links TRBV5-1 to TRBJ2-1; 10 nucleotides align to TRBD1. Germline V gene lookup returns CDR1 SGHRS and CDR2 YFSETQ. V dropped 4 bases and J dropped 8; count of bases not matched to a gene: 15. The CDR3 has 17 amino acids. The CDR3 sequence is CASSNVNRDRGRYEQFF. CDR3 nucleotide sequence: TGCGCCAGCAGCAATGTCAACCGGGACAGGGGACGATATGAGCAGTTCTTC. The whole variable domain, remainder taken from reference TRBV5-1 and TRBJ2-1, is KAGVTQTPRYLIKTRGQQVTLSCSPISGHRSVSWYQQTPGQGLQFLFEYFSETQRNKGNFPGRFSGRQFSNSRSEMNVSTLELGDSALYLCASSNVNRDRGRYEQFFGPGTRLTVL.